This T cell receptor beta chain stems from a study of identifying expanded T cells in peripheral blood. The CDR3 sequence is 12 residues long. The germline V gene encodes CDR1 GTSNPN and CDR2 SVGIG (reference sequence). V lost 3 bases to trimming and J lost 2 bases, with 7 bases between them. Collection occurred without any documented infections or immune events in donors. The method was immunoSEQ multiplex PCR; TCRdb's version includes in-frame clones alone and lacks a portion of them. The sample includes over 90,000 clones, 88% of them seen just once. Source material: blood. V is TRBV30 and J is TRBJ1-2, with D possibly TRBD1 on 5 matching bases. The clonotype comes from a person aged 18 to 75 in good health. CDR3 nucleotide sequence: TGTGCCTGGAGGACAGCGAACTATGGCTACACCTTC. Its translation: CAWRTANYGYTF. The full variable domain, rest sourced from reference TRBV30 and TRBJ1-2, is SQTIHQWPATLVQPVGSPLSLECTVEGTSNPNLYWYRQAAGRGLQLLFYSVGIGQISSEVPQNLSASRPQDRQFILSSKKLLLSDSGFYLCAWRTANYGYTFGSGTRLTVV.